This passage covers 5 T cell receptor beta chains from one sample sequenced in a study of blood T cell repertoires in COVID-19. Libraries were prepared by immunoSEQ multiplex PCR; TCRdb keeps only in-frame clonotypes and omits some of them. The table records approximately 300,000 clones, 87% of them present only once. The sample consisted of PBMCs or T cells enriched from blood (not recorded which). The receptor set was obtained from a woman aged 25 to 39 who had recovered from COVID-19.

This chain uses TRBV7-2 with TRBJ2-1; a possible D gene is TRBD1 (6 bases). Looked up from germline, CDR1 is SGHTA and CDR2 is FQGNSA. The V end lost 1 base, the J end lost 9 bases, and 19 bases lay between the germline ends. This CDR3 is built from 16 residues. The CDR3 nucleotides read TGTGCCAGCAGCTTAGGACAGGTGGGGACAAGGGGTGAGCAGTTCTTC. Translation: CASSLGQVGTRGEQFF. Using reference TRBV7-2 and TRBJ2-1 for the parts outside the CDR3, the full variable domain is GAGVSQSPSNKVTEKGKDVELRCDPISGHTALYWYRQSLGQGLEFLIYFQGNSAPDKSGLPSDRFSAERTGGSVSTLTIQRTQQEDSAVYLCASSLGQVGTRGEQFFGPGTRLTVL.

V and J are TRBV7-9 and TRBJ2-2, with TRBD1 identical over 9 bases. V dropped 1 base and J dropped 0; count of bases not matched to a gene: 3. The CDR3 contains 17 residues. CDR1 is SEHNR and CDR2 is FQNEAQ in the germline V gene (reference sequence). CDR3 sequence: CASSLDRGPSNTGELFF. The CDR3 DNA follows: TGTGCCAGCAGCTTAGACAGGGGGCCTTCGAACACCGGGGAGCTGTTTTTT. Using reference TRBV7-9 and TRBJ2-2 for the parts outside the CDR3, the full variable domain is DTGVSQNPRHKITKRGQNVTFRCDPISEHNRLYWYRQTLGQGPEFLTYFQNEAQLEKSRLLSDRFSAERPKGSFSTLEIQRTEQGDSAMYLCASSLDRGPSNTGELFFGEGSRLTVL.

The rearrangement uses TRBV19 and TRBJ2-7, with TRBD1 matching 7 bases. Trimming removed 5 bases from V and 2 bases from J; junction bases left unmatched: 12. CDR1 and CDR2 (germline): LNHDA, SQIVND (reference sequence). CDR3 size: 16 residues. CDR3 region: CASSPQTGTETYEQYF. DNA of the CDR3: TGTGCCAGTAGTCCTCAGACCGGGACAGAAACCTACGAGCAGTACTTC.

This clone was counted between two and nine times. This chain joins TRBV2 and TRBJ2-3, with D maybe TRBD2 (7 bases). From germline, CDR1 is SNHLY and CDR2 FYNNEI. V was shortened by 7 bases and J by 5 bases, with 13 bases between the two germline ends. This CDR3 comprises 13 residues. In DNA form, the CDR3 reads TGTGCCAGCATGGGGGGGGGCCTAGATACGCAGTATTTT. This sequence encodes CASMGGGLDTQYF.

The gene calls are TRBV15 and TRBJ1-2, with 7 bases matching TRBD1. This CDR3 has 16 amino acids. CDR1 is LNHNV, CDR2 YYDKDF, per germline (reference sequence). J gave up 5 bases and V 5 bases, and 14 bases lay outside the gene matches. CDR3 residues: CATSRRQGTIGYGYTF. The DNA of the CDR3 is TGTGCCACCAGCCGGAGACAGGGAACCATAGGATATGGCTACACCTTC.